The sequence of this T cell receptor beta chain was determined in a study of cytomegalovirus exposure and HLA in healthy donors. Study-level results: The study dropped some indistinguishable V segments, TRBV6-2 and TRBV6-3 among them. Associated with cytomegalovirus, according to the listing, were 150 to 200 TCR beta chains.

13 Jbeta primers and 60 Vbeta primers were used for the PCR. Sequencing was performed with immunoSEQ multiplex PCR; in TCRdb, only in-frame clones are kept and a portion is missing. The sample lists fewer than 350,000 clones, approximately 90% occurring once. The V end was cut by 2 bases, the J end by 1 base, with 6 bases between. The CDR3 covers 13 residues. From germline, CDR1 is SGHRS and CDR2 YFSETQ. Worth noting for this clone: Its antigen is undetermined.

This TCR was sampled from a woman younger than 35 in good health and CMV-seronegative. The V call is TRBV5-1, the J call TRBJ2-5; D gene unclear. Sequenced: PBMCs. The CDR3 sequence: CASSLSVQETQYF. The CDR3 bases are TGCGCCAGCAGCTTATCGGTCCAAGAGACCCAGTACTTC.